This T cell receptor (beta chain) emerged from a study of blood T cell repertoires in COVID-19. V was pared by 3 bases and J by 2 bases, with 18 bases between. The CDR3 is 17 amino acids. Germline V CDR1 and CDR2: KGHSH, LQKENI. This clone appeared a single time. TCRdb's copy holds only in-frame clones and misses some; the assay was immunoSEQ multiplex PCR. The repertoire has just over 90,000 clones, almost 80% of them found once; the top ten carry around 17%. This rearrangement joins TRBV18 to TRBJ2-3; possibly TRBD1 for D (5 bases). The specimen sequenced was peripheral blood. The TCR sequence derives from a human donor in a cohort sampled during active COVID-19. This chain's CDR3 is CASSPNRRGSYTDTQYF. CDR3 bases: TGTGCCAGCTCACCGAACCGAAGGGGCAGTTACACAGATACGCAGTATTTT.